This TCR beta chain was sequenced during a study of cytomegalovirus exposure and HLA in healthy donors. Study outcomes and limitations: Sequencing probably produced one cluster of sequence variants that were highly shared. Most subjects had HLA-A and HLA-B alleles reportedly predicted accurately by TCR beta sequences.

CDR1 and CDR2 (germline): MDHEN, SYDVKM. The CDR3 consists of 12 residues. V shed 5 bases and J shed 6 bases, with 11 bases lying between them. The study ran its PCR with 60 Vbeta and 13 Jbeta primers. The data were produced by immunoSEQ multiplex PCR, yet TCRdb's version contains in-frame clones alone and is incomplete. The sample records around 78,000 clones, roughly 80% being singletons. With regard to this clone: Its antigen remains unknown.

The clonotype originates from a male donor in good health and CMV-seronegative. V is TRBV28 and J is TRBJ2-7; D is possibly TRBD2 (6 bases). Sequenced: PBMCs. The CDR3 region has the DNA TGTGCCAGCAGTCTTACTAGCCGCGAGCAGTACTTC. Protein sequence: CASSLTSREQYF.